This T cell receptor beta chain originates from a study of T cells expressing NK-cell markers. Study-level information: All TCR beta repertoires analysed originated from sorted CD3+CD56+NKG2C+, CD3+CD56+NKG2C- and CD3+CD56-NKG2C+ T cells. Eight donors were sequenced, of whom seven were HCMV-seropositive, while the remaining one was HCMV-seronegative.

TCR beta libraries carry UMIs added by 5'RACE template switching. TCRdb re-called the 5' RACE reads; every CDR3 protein appears as one record, without DNA. Its listing shows roughly 180,000 distinct CDR3 sequences. On this clonotype itself: Its antigen is unknown.

Study-level points and caveats: Expanded clones of NKG2C+ T cells had an unclear HCMV specificity.

The clonotype was recovered from a woman between 18 and 69 years old in good health. Sequencing was carried out using blood T cells: a sorted CD56 or NKG2C T cell subset, CD4+ or CD8+ T cells, or bulk PBMC T cells (not recorded which).

CDR3 residues: CASPERLYEQYF. The chain is built from TRBV27 and TRBJ2-7. From germline, CDR1 is MNHEY and CDR2 SMNVEV (reference sequence). There are 12 residues in the CDR3.